This entry is about one T cell receptor (beta chain). No antigen is known for it. Base qualities are not provided; no much larger clone lies one nucleotide away. This specimen belongs to a study of T cell responses to AZD1222 COVID-19 vaccine (dated by TCRdb to the early 2020s). In the study overall: AZD1222 recipients with second doses at about 4 weeks or about 12 weeks were pooled, because spike-specific TCR depth and breadth did not differ between schedules. A total of 233 trial participants underwent TCR sequencing, of whom roughly 210 had received two doses of AZD1222 and approximately 26 had received two doses of the MenACWY control vaccine. Trial participants were enrolled by age into 18-55, 56-69 and 70-plus year subgroups, with about 150, 28 and 57 TCR-sequenced participants respectively. What the research found in general, with its limitations: Because no samples from the day 14 peak response were available, repertoires could be characterized only after the peak T cell response. Reportedly, close to half of the unique spike-specific TCRs recognized epitopes lying outside the regions that are mutated in the B.1.351 and B.1.1.7 variants. Spike-specific TCR breadth and depth rose significantly after two AZD1222 doses compared with day 0 and with MenACWY recipients. Only a handful of AZD1222 recipients were SARS-CoV-2 seropositive at baseline, limiting conclusions about previously exposed vaccinees. Participants were mostly white British, with more females than males. The authors suggested clonal diversity may have been underestimated. The vaccine-associated CD4 TCRs covered the entire spike protein, and the dominant responses fell in regions 160-218 and 743-854. In the small 56-69-year group, the increase in depth fell short of significance, most likely because of low power.

The CDR3 runs 16 residues from the cysteine to the phenylalanine. The CDR3 DNA has 48 bases and is translated from base 1. Here V drops 5 bases and J drops 4 bases, and the junction holds 8 bases not matched to any gene. The germline V gene gives CDR1 as SGDLS and CDR2 as YYNGEE. The CDR3 regions of human TCRbeta chains were analyzed by immunosequencing. Per the source publication's procedure: Repertoire TCRs were checked for matches against a reference library of SARS-CoV-2-specific TCRs that had been generated using the MIRA antigen-specificity platform. Breadth meant the fraction of unique TCRs that were SARS-CoV-2-associated, whereas depth meant the fraction of total T cells that were SARS-CoV-2-associated. Using the MIRA data, each spike-specific TCR was assigned both to the spike region to which the TCR was reactive and to a CD4 or CD8 class. Log10-transformed breadth and depth values were compared by one-way ANOVA with Sidak's multiple comparisons tests. In TCRdb, the immuneACCESS table is reduced to in-frame sequences with V and J assigned. These tables do not hold every clone; where another copy was compared, an unresolved V gene accounts for under half, and the others remain unexplained. The V and J calls and clone size come from that table; D and trimming were worked out from the DNA. A total of roughly 130,000 clones appear in this sample, over 75% of them only once. Under 9.5% of the sample goes to the ten largest clones.

The time point label here, explained by the study, means: baseline before first vaccination. Samples from vaccinated people were obtained from the UK trials COV001 and COV002, which included a single-blind randomized controlled phase 2/3 trial of AZD1222 (ChAdOx1 nCoV-19) in healthy adults. For TCRbeta chain sequencing, PBMC samples were collected from trial participants at day 0 and at day 28 after the second dose. The TCR originated in an adult in good health. The sample in question was peripheral blood, obtained on day 0 of AZD1222 vaccination. The sequence is built from TRBV9 and TRBJ2-1; 11 nucleotides in the junction match TRBD2. The nucleotide sequence reads as follows: TGTGCCAGCAGTTTGACTAGCGGGGCTTTTTACAATGAGCAGTTCTTC. Its protein product is CASSLTSGAFYNEQFF.